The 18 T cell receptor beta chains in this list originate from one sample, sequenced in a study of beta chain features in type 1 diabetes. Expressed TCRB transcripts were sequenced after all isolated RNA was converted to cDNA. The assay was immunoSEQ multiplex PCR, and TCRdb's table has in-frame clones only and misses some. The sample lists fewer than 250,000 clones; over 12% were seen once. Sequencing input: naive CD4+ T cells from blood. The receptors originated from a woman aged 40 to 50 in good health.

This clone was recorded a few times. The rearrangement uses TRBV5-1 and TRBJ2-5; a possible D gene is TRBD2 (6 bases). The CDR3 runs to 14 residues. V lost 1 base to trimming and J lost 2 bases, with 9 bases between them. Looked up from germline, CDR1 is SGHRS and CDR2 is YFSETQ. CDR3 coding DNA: TGCGCCAGCAGCTTGCTGGGACTTCAAGAGACCCAGTACTTC. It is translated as CASSLLGLQETQYF.

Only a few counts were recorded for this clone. The CDR3 sequence: CASTGTDTQYF. For the CDR3, the DNA is TGTGCCAGCACTGGCACAGATACGCAGTATTTT. The chain combines TRBV6-5 with TRBJ2-3; D is unclear. With 7 bases removed from V and 1 base from J, the gap between germline ends came to 3 bases. Germline CDR1 and CDR2: MNHEY and SVGAGI. The CDR3 consists of 11 residues.

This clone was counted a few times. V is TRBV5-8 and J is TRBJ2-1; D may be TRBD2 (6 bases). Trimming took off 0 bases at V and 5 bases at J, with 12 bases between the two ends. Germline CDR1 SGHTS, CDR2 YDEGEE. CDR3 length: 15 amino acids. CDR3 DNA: TGTGCCAGCAGCTTGGGGCTAGCGAGGCACAATGAGCAGTTCTTC. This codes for CASSLGLARHNEQFF.

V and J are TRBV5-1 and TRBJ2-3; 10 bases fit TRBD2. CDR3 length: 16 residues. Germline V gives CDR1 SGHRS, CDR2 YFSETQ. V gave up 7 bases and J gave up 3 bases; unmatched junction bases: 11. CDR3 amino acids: CASLVSSGGQTDTQYF. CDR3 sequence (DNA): TGCGCCAGCTTGGTTTCTAGCGGGGGCCAAACAGATACGCAGTATTTT.

The CDR3, as DNA: TGTGCCAGCAGCTTAGGGGGACTAGCGGCGAACACCGGGGAGCTGTTTTTT. This translates into CASSLGGLAANTGELFF. The V gene is TRBV13, the J gene TRBJ2-2, with 11 bases that match TRBD2. V was clipped by 0 bases and J by 0 bases; unmatched bases: 0. CDR1 is PRHDT and CDR2 is FYEKMQ in the germline V gene (reference sequence). This CDR3 has 17 amino acids.

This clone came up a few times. CDR3 bases: TGTGCCAGCAGTGAATTGGGGGGAGCCACCGGGGAGCTGTTTTTT. Residues: CASSELGGATGELFF. V is TRBV25-1 and J is TRBJ2-2; D is perhaps TRBD2 (6 bases). There are 15 residues in the CDR3. The germline V and J ends were trimmed by 1 base and 4 bases, with 10 bases remaining between them. Germline V gives CDR1 MGHDK, CDR2 SYGVNS.

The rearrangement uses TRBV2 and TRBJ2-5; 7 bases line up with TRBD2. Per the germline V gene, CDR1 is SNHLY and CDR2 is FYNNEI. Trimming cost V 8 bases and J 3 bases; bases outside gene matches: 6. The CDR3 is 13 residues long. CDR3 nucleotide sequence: TGTGCCAGCTGGGCGGGGGAAAAAGAGACCCAGTACTTC. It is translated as CASWAGEKETQYF.

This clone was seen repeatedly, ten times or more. The CDR3 protein is CASSLAQGAGYTF. In DNA, the CDR3 is TGTGCCAGCAGCTTAGCACAGGGGGCGGGCTACACCTTC. J is TRBJ1-2 and V is TRBV5-4; 9 positions match TRBD1. J lost 8 bases, V lost 2 bases, and 4 bases had no gene match. CDR1 and CDR2 from the germline V gene are SGHNT and YYREEE (reference sequence). CDR3 length equals 13 residues.

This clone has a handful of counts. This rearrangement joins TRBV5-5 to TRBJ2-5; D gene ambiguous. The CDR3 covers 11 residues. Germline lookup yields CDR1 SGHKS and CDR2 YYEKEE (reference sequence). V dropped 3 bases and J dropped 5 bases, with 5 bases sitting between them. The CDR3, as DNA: TGTGCCAGCAGCTCATTGGAGACCCAGTACTTC. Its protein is CASSSLETQYF.

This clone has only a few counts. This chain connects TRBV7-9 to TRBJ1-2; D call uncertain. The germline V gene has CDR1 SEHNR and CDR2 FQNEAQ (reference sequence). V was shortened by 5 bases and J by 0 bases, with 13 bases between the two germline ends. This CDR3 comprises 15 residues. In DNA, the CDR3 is TGTGCCAGCAGCCCCGAGCGGGATCCTAACTATGGCTACACCTTC. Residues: CASSPERDPNYGYTF.

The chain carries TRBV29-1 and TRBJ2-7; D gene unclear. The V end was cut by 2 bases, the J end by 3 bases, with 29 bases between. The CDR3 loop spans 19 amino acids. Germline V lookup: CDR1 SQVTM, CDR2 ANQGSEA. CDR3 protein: CSVELRGGVGTPSRYEQYF. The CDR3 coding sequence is TGCAGCGTTGAATTACGCGGCGGAGTCGGAACCCCATCTCGCTACGAGCAGTACTTC.

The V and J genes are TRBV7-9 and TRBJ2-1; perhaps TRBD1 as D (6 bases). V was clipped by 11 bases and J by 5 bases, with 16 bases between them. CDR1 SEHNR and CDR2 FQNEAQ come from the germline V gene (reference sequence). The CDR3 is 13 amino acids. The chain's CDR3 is CAQERQDDNEQFF. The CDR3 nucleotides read TGTGCCCAGGAAAGACAGGACGACAATGAGCAGTTCTTC.

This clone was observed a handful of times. The CDR3 sequence is CASSVEGTGPYEQYF. The CDR3 DNA is TGTGCCAGCAGCGTAGAAGGGACAGGACCCTACGAGCAGTACTTC. The rearrangement joins TRBV9 to TRBJ2-7, with 8 nucleotides matching TRBD1. J was trimmed by 2 bases and V by 0 bases; bases with no gene match: 4. The CDR3 is made up of 15 amino acids. Germline lookup yields CDR1 SGDLS and CDR2 YYNGEE.

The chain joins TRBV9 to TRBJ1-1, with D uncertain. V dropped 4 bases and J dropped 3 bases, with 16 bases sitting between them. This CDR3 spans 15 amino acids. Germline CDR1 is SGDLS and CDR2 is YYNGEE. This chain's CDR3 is CASSREAGSHTEAFF. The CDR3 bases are TGTGCCAGCAGCCGTGAGGCGGGGTCGCACACTGAAGCTTTCTTT.

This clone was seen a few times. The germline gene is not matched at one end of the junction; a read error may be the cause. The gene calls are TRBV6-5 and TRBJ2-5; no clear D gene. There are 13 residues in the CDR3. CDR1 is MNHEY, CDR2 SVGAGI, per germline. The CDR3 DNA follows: TGTGCCAGCAGTGAAACCAAGCCTGGGCAACAGAACTTC. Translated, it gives CASSETKPGQQNF.

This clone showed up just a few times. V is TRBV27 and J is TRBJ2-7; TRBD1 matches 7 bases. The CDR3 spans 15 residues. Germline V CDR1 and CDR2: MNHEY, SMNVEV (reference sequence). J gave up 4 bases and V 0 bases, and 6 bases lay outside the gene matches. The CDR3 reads CASSLSTGRSYEQYF. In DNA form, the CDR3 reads TGTGCCAGCAGTTTATCGACAGGGCGAAGTTACGAGCAGTACTTC.

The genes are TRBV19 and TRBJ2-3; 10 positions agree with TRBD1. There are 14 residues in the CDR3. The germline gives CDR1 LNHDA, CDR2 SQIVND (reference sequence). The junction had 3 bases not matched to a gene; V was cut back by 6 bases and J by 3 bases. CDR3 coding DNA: TGTGCCAGTAGCCGGGACAGGGGTACAGATACGCAGTATTTT. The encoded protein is CASSRDRGTDTQYF.

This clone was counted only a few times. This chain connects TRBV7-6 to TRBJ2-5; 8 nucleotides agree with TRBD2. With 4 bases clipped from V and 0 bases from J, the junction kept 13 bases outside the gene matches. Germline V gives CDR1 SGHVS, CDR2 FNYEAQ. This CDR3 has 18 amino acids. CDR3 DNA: TGTGCCAGCAGCTCCAACCCGCCAGCGGGGGCGTACCAAGAGACCCAGTACTTC. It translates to CASSSNPPAGAYQETQYF.